This TCR beta chain appears in the sequencing data of a study of Graves' ophthalmopathy and Graves' hyperthyroidism. Across the whole study: Hyperthyroidism was classified as stable if no ophthalmopathy occurred within 18 months of follow-up. General observations from the study: The majority of expanded thyroid clonotypes above 0.001 frequency also occurred in blood.

From germline, CDR1 is SGHTA and CDR2 FQGNSA. V was clipped by 6 bases and J by 1 base; unmatched bases: 5. The CDR3 spans 15 residues. TCR beta CDR3 amplification used RNA transcripts. The library came from an HTBI-primed first-round RT-PCR and a second-round multiplex PCR. TCRdb fed the multiplex PCR reads into MiXCR, producing one record per CDR3 protein. The sample carries 1 million to 1.3 million distinct CDR3 sequences, about 40% recorded once. This clonotype was seen a handful of times. Its target is unknown. Aged 18 to 65, the patients with hyperthyroidism had under 2 months' duration and were newly diagnosed.

The origin of this receptor is an adult man with Graves' hyperthyroidism. The chain uses TRBV7-2 and TRBJ2-7; 11 nucleotides align to TRBD2. The material sequenced was peripheral blood or thyroid tissue (not recorded which). This CDR3 reads CASSSGGASSYEQYF. CDR3 coding DNA: TGTGCCAGCAGTAGCGGGGGGGCCAGTTCCTACGAGCAGTACTTC.